This T cell receptor beta chain was sequenced in a study of beta chain features in type 1 diabetes. General study results and limits: Sampled from patients, naive, central memory and Treg TCRB repertoires appeared more similar than those sampled from healthy donors. Type 1 diabetes patients had TCRB CDR3s that were shorter (moderately but significantly so) in all four CD4+ subsets.

Naive, central memory, regulatory and stem cell-like memory cells within the CD4+ compartment were sorted using CD45RO/CCR7/CD25/CD127/CD95/CD27. As every portion of the isolated RNA was reverse transcribed, the sequencing read expressed TCRB transcripts. The method was immunoSEQ multiplex PCR; TCRdb's version includes in-frame clones alone and lacks a portion of them. The table includes 300,000 to 400,000 clones, approximately 9.7% detected once. For this clone: Antigen unknown.

Trimming took 10 bases from V and 2 from J; bases not matched to a gene: 3. Looked up from germline, CDR1 is ENHRY and CDR2 is SYGVKD. This CDR3 region has 12 residues. Sequencing was carried out using central memory CD4+ T cells from blood. The receptor was isolated from a man younger than 45 with type 1 diabetes. The chain links TRBV10-3 to TRBJ2-7; 9 bases match TRBD1. The CDR3: CATGTGPYEQYF. CDR3 bases: TGTGCCACCGGGACAGGGCCCTACGAGCAGTACTTC.